This TCR beta chain derives from a study of blood T cell repertoires in COVID-19. This CDR3 comprises 18 residues. Germline-derived CDR1 and CDR2 are SGHTA and FQGTGA. The V segment lost 5 bases and the J segment 4 bases; nucleotides outside the gene matches: 7. The protocol was immunoSEQ multiplex PCR, while the TCRdb copy is restricted to in-frame clones and leaves out a portion. The table records about 140,000 clones, about 77% of them present only once. This sequence was found in a man aged 55 to 70 with acute or convalescent COVID-19. The specimen sequenced was peripheral blood. The rearrangement joins TRBV7-3 to TRBJ2-2, with TRBD2 identical over 16 bases. The CDR3 nucleotides read TGTGCCAGCAGCCCCAAGGGGACTAGCGGGAGGGCCACCGGGGAGCTGTTTTTT. Protein sequence: CASSPKGTSGRATGELFF.